These T cell receptor beta chains were read from a single sample in a study of T-cell reconstitution after alpha-beta-depleted transplantation in children. From the PCR reads, TCRdb called clonotypes with MiXCR, one entry per CDR3 protein. Among 450,000 to 600,000 distinct CDR3 sequences, 10% to 15% were seen once, and the ten largest hold around 2%. Sequencing was performed on PBMCs, mostly from graft donor cells, taken 360 days after TCRalphabeta/CD19-depleted stem cell transplant. The origin of the receptors is a male patient younger than 18 who had a stem cell transplant for acute myeloid leukemia, so the T cells may come from the graft donor. Each CDR3 is given with its conserved first and last residue. The order of the fields is D gene, J gene, clone size, V gene, CDR3 DNA, CDR3 protein. A D gene is named only where the DNA matches it firmly. Where a row states a size, it is once, few, many or the class of an expanded clone; other rows omit it.

D: NA
J: TRBJ2-3
size: few
V: TRBV9
DNA: TGTGCCAGCAGCGTAGAGTTGGGCACAGATACGCAGTATTTT
CDR3: CASSVELGTDTQYF

D: NA
J: TRBJ1-1
size: many
V: TRBV28
DNA: TGTGCCAGCAGTCCTCCGGGGAGGGAGTTTTGGACTGAAGCTTTCTTT
CDR3: CASSPPGREFWTEAFF

D: TRBD1
J: TRBJ2-1
size: few
V: TRBV2
DNA: TGTGCCAGCCTTGTCTACCGGGACAGGGGATACAATGAGCAGTTCTTC
CDR3: CASLVYRDRGYNEQFF

D: TRBD2
J: TRBJ2-3
size: many
V: TRBV4-3
DNA: TGTGCCAGCAGGCTAGCGGGAACAGATACGCAGTATTTT
CDR3: CASRLAGTDTQYF

D: NA
J: TRBJ2-7
size: many
V: TRBV20-1
DNA: TGCAGTGTTAAACGGCGGTACGAGCAGTACTTC
CDR3: CSVKRRYEQYF

D: TRBD1
J: TRBJ2-2
size: many
V: TRBV12-3/TRBV12-4
DNA: TGTGCCAGCAGTCCCTACAGGGGAGTGGTTTTCGGGGAGCTGTTTTTT
CDR3: CASSPYRGVVFGELFF

D: NA
J: TRBJ2-3
size: many
V: TRBV28
DNA: TGTGCCAGCAGTTTAACAGGGACCACAGATACGCAGTATTTT
CDR3: CASSLTGTTDTQYF

D: TRBD1
J: TRBJ2-7
size: few
V: TRBV20-1
DNA: TGCAGTGCTAGCAGGGACAGGGGTTTTGAAGACGAGCAGTACTTC
CDR3: CSASRDRGFEDEQYF

D: TRBD2
J: TRBJ2-1
size: many
V: TRBV20-1
DNA: TGCAGTGGCACAGGCACGAGACTAGCGGGAGGTGAGCAGTTCTTC
CDR3: CSGTGTRLAGGEQFF

D: TRBD2
J: TRBJ2-7
size: NA
V: TRBV4-2
DNA: TGTGCCAGCAGCCAAGATCGGCTAGCGGGAGGGCCGGACGAGCAGTACTTC
CDR3: CASSQDRLAGGPDEQYF

D: TRBD2
J: TRBJ2-1
size: few
V: TRBV29-1
DNA: TGCAGCGTTGAAGATCTGCGGACTAGCGGGAGTCCTGAGCAGTTCTTC
CDR3: CSVEDLRTSGSPEQFF

D: TRBD1
J: TRBJ2-1
size: many
V: TRBV9
DNA: TGTGCCAGCAGCGTAGAAGGGGGCACCTACAATGAGCAGTTCTTC
CDR3: CASSVEGGTYNEQFF

D: TRBD1
J: TRBJ2-3
size: few
V: TRBV5-6
DNA: TGTGCCAGCAGCCCGGGACAGGCCCTTCCAGATACGCAGTATTTT
CDR3: CASSPGQALPDTQYF

D: NA
J: TRBJ2-2
size: NA
V: TRBV5-1
DNA: TGCGCCAGCAGCGCGGGGACCACCGTCGGGGAGCTGTTTTTT
CDR3: CASSAGTTVGELFF

D: TRBD2
J: TRBJ2-1
size: few
V: TRBV18
DNA: TGTGCCAGCTCCCAGGAATGGGCTCCTAGCGGGAGCGGTGAGCAGTTCTTC
CDR3: CASSQEWAPSGSGEQFF

D: NA
J: TRBJ2-7
size: NA
V: TRBV7-9
DNA: TGTGCCAGCAGCCAGGGACTCCTCATCCCCTACGAGCAGTACTTC
CDR3: CASSQGLLIPYEQYF

D: TRBD2
J: TRBJ2-5
size: few
V: TRBV7-6
DNA: TGTGCCAGCAGCTTATCCAGGGAGGGCCAAGAGACCCAGTACTTC
CDR3: CASSLSREGQETQYF

D: TRBD1
J: TRBJ1-1
size: NA
V: TRBV25-1
DNA: TGTGCCAGCAGTGACCTCCGGGACAGGGAGGGAACTGAAGCTTTCTTT
CDR3: CASSDLRDREGTEAFF

D: TRBD2
J: TRBJ2-7
size: many
V: TRBV12-3/TRBV12-4
DNA: TGTGCCAGCAGCCCCCTGGCCGGGACTAGCTCCTACGAGCAGTACTTC
CDR3: CASSPLAGTSSYEQYF

D: NA
J: TRBJ2-7
size: few
V: TRBV20-1
DNA: TGCAGTGCTAGAGATTTGGTTGCGACTTACGAGCAGTACTTC
CDR3: CSARDLVATYEQYF

D: NA
J: TRBJ2-4
size: few
V: TRBV14
DNA: TGTGCCAGCAGCCAAAGTTCTTCTTCACTAGCCAAAAACATTCAGTACTTC
CDR3: CASSQSSSSLAKNIQYF

D: NA
J: TRBJ2-7
size: NA
V: TRBV18
DNA: TGTGCCAGCTCACCAATTCGTACAGGGAGTACCTACGAGCAGTACTTC
CDR3: CASSPIRTGSTYEQYF

D: NA
J: TRBJ1-3
size: many
V: TRBV28
DNA: TGTGCCAGCAGTTCCCGTTCTAAGTTCAGCTCTGGAAACACCATATATTTT
CDR3: CASSSRSKFSSGNTIYF

D: NA
J: TRBJ2-1
size: NA
V: TRBV20-1
DNA: TGCAGTGCTAGGCTTTCGGGGGTTAATGAGCAGTTCTTC
CDR3: CSARLSGVNEQFF

D: NA
J: TRBJ2-1
size: many
V: TRBV29-1
DNA: TGCAGCGGCGCCAGGGGAGTTGGTAGCAATGAGCAGTTCTTC
CDR3: CSGARGVGSNEQFF

D: NA
J: TRBJ2-7
size: NA
V: TRBV20-1
DNA: TGCAGTGCTAGAGAGTGGTACGAGCAGTACTTC
CDR3: CSAREWYEQYF

D: NA
J: TRBJ1-3
size: NA
V: TRBV28
DNA: TGTGCCAGCAGTTTCGAAGCAGGGATGGGGAGGAGAGGAAACACCATATATTTT
CDR3: CASSFEAGMGRRGNTIYF

D: TRBD1
J: TRBJ2-7
size: many
V: TRBV29-1
DNA: TGCAGCGTAGGACAGGGGGGGTCCTACGAGCAGTACTTC
CDR3: CSVGQGGSYEQYF

D: NA
J: TRBJ1-6
size: NA
V: TRBV6-5
DNA: TGTGCCAGCAGTCCGACCGGCCTTATCCTCCACTTT
CDR3: CASSPTGLILHF

D: NA
J: TRBJ1-5
size: few
V: TRBV6-5
DNA: TGTGCCAGCAGGCCCGGGAACAATCAGCCCCAGCATTTT
CDR3: CASRPGNNQPQHF

D: TRBD2
J: TRBJ2-7
size: NA
V: TRBV12-3/TRBV12-4
DNA: TGTGCCAGCAGTTTAACGGGAGGGAACAACGAGCAGTACTTC
CDR3: CASSLTGGNNEQYF

D: TRBD1
J: TRBJ2-1
size: many
V: TRBV29-1
DNA: TGCAGCGTTGAGGGGGACAGGATCTCCTACAATGAGCAGTTCTTC
CDR3: CSVEGDRISYNEQFF

D: NA
J: TRBJ2-2
size: NA
V: TRBV4-2
DNA: TGTGCCAGCAGCCAAGTTGTGGAGCCTTCGAACACCGGGGAGCTGTTTTTT
CDR3: CASSQVVEPSNTGELFF

D: NA
J: TRBJ2-7
size: NA
V: TRBV21-1
DNA: TGTGCCAGCAGCAAAGCGCGCCCCGGAACCACAACCCCCGAGCAGTACTTC
CDR3: CASSKARPGTTTPEQYF

D: NA
J: TRBJ1-3
size: NA
V: TRBV6-1
DNA: TGTGCCAGCAGCCAAAATTGGGGGACGGGTGGAAACACCATATATTTT
CDR3: CASSQNWGTGGNTIYF